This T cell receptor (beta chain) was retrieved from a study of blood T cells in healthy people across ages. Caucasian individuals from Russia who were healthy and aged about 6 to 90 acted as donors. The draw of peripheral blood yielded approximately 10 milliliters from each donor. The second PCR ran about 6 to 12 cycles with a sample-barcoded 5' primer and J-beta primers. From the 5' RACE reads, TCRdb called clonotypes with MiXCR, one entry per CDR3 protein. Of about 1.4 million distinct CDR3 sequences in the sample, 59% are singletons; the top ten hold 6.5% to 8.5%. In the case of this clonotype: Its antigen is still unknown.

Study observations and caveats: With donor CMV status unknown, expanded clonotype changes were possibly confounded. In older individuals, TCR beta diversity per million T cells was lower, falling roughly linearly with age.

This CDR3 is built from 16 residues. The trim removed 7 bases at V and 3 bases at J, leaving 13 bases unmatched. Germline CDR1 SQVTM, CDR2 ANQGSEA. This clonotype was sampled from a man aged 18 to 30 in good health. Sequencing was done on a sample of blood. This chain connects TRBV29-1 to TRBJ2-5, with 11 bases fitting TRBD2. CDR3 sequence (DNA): TGCAGCGCTATGACCCCCGGGACTAGCGGAGAAGAGACCCAGTACTTC. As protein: CSAMTPGTSGEETQYF.